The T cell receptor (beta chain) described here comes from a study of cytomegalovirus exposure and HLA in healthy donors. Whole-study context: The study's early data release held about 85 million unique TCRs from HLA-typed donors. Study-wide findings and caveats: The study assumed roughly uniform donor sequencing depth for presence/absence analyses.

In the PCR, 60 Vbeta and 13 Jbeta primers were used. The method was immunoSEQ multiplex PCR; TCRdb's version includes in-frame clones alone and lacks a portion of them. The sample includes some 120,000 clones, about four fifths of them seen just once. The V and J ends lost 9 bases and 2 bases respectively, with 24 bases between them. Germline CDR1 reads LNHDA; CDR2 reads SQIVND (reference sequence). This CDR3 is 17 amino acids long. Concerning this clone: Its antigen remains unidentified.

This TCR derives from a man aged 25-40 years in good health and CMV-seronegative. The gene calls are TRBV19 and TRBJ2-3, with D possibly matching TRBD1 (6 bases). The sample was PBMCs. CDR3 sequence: CASALSKKGQSTDTQYF. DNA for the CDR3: TGTGCCAGCGCTCTGAGTAAAAAGGGACAATCCACAGATACGCAGTATTTT.